One sample yielded the 14 T cell receptor beta chains listed below, sequenced in a study of cytomegalovirus exposure and HLA in healthy donors. PCR primers comprised 60 Vbeta and 13 Jbeta primers. The repertoire was sequenced with immunoSEQ multiplex PCR; TCRdb's copy has only in-frame clones and lacks some. This table holds approximately 210,000 clones, more than 75% found once. Sequencing was performed on PBMCs. The receptors were gathered from a woman aged 50 to 60 in good health and CMV-seronegative.

The chain combines TRBV19 with TRBJ1-1; 11 bases line up with TRBD1. CDR1 LNHDA and CDR2 SQIVND come from the germline V gene (reference sequence). J was trimmed by 5 bases and V by 4 bases; bases with no gene match: 9. The CDR3 extends over 16 amino acids. CDR3 DNA sequence: TGTGCCAGTAGTACCCTAGGACAGGGGGCGGTAACTGAAGCTTTCTTT. Translation gives CASSTLGQGAVTEAFF.

There are a few counts of this clone. The chain couples TRBV6-1 to TRBJ2-7, with D tentatively TRBD2 (5 bases). The CDR3 spans 15 residues. V was clipped by 7 bases and J by 6 bases, with 22 bases between them. Germline V gives CDR1 MNHNS, CDR2 SASEGT. The CDR3 DNA follows: TGTGCCAGCACGACTAATCCCGGGCTCCGGGTCGAGCAGTACTTC. Protein product: CASTTNPGLRVEQYF.

This clone was seen just once. The chain combines TRBV28 with TRBJ1-2; TRBD1 matches 9 bases. The CDR3 contains 16 residues. The J segment lost 0 bases and the V segment lost 4 bases, leaving 6 bases of the junction unmatched. The germline CDR1 and CDR2 sequences are MDHEN and SYDVKM. The CDR3 here is CASSSTGGHTNYGYTF. The CDR3 bases are TGTGCCAGCAGTTCGACAGGGGGACACACTAACTATGGCTACACCTTC.

The chain uses TRBV6-6 and TRBJ2-3; the D is unclear. The CDR3 has 12 residues. V was clipped by 5 bases and J by 4 bases, with 7 bases between them. Germline assignment: CDR1 MNHNY and CDR2 SVGAGI (reference sequence). DNA of the CDR3: TGTGCCAGCAGTACGACACCAGATACGCAGTATTTT. This translates into CASSTTPDTQYF.

This clone is a singleton in its sample. The chain recombines TRBV28 with TRBJ2-7, with D possibly matching TRBD1 (6 bases). The CDR3 covers 13 residues. V lost 7 bases to trimming and J lost 3 bases, with 13 bases between them. The germline CDR1 and CDR2 sequences are MDHEN and SYDVKM. The CDR3 region is CASTPGQHYEQYF. DNA of the CDR3: TGTGCCAGCACTCCCGGACAGCACTACGAGCAGTACTTC.

This clone has only a few counts. The CDR3 here is CASSQSQPEANEKLFF. The CDR3 DNA reads as TGTGCCAGCAGCCAATCGCAGCCTGAGGCTAATGAAAAACTGTTTTTT. This sequence joins TRBV4-2 and TRBJ1-4; D ambiguous. CDR1 LGHNA and CDR2 YNFKEQ come from the germline V gene. V lost 2 bases and J 3 bases, leaving 13 bases between the germline ends. The CDR3 contains 16 residues.

This clone was seen a few times. The chain has TRBV28 and TRBJ2-7; 10 positions match TRBD1. The CDR3 runs 17 residues. V shed 7 bases and J 1 base; nucleotides not matched to a gene: 13. Germline lookup yields CDR1 MDHEN and CDR2 SYDVKM. As DNA, the CDR3 is TGTGCCAGCAATACGCCGGGACAGGGGACGTCGTCCTACGAGCAGTACTTC. Encoded protein: CASNTPGQGTSSYEQYF.

The V call is TRBV5-8, the J call TRBJ2-3, with TRBD1 identical over 9 bases. The trim removed 0 bases at V and 4 bases at J, leaving 3 bases unmatched. The CDR3 contains 15 residues. Germline CDR1 reads SGHTS; CDR2 reads YDEGEE. As DNA, the CDR3 is TGTGCCAGCAGCTTGGACAGGGGGCCTGCAGATACGCAGTATTTT. It codes for CASSLDRGPADTQYF.

The V and J genes are TRBV7-8 and TRBJ2-1; 9 positions match TRBD2. V lost 4 bases to trimming and J lost 0 bases; unmatched junction nucleotides: 7. Per germline, CDR1 SGHVS and CDR2 FQNEAQ. The CDR3 is 17 amino acids. The CDR3: CASSSHIAGDSYNEQFF. The DNA for the CDR3 is TGTGCCAGCAGCTCCCATATAGCGGGAGACTCCTACAATGAGCAGTTCTTC.

The chain combines TRBV5-8 with TRBJ2-7; the D gene is possibly TRBD2 (6 bases). Germline V gives CDR1 SGHTS, CDR2 YDEGEE. Trimming shortened V by 4 bases and J by 2 bases, and 19 bases separated the two germline ends. CDR3 size: 16 residues. This CDR3 is CASSPGLTLFPYEQYF. The CDR3 DNA reads as TGTGCCAGCAGCCCAGGACTAACCCTCTTTCCCTACGAGCAGTACTTC.

This clone was seen a single time. The rearrangement uses TRBV19 and TRBJ2-3; TRBD1 might be the D (7 bases). Germline V lookup: CDR1 LNHDA, CDR2 SQIVND (reference sequence). Trimming stripped 9 bases from V and 6 bases from J, with 22 bases between. The CDR3 has 15 residues. The CDR3 DNA sequence: TGTGCCAGCAACCCCAGACAGGGAGGTTCTGATACGCAGTATTTT. Translated: CASNPRQGGSDTQYF.

This clone was seen a few times. The chain recombines TRBV5-4 with TRBJ2-7; D possibly corresponds to TRBD1 (6 bases). The CDR3 runs 17 residues. The ends were cut back, 1 base at V and 0 bases at J, with 17 bases in the middle. From germline, CDR1 is SGHNT and CDR2 YYREEE (reference sequence). The DNA for the CDR3 is TGTGCCAGCAGCTTGTGGTCCCCGGACAGACGCTCCTACGAGCAGTACTTC. It codes for CASSLWSPDRRSYEQYF.

The chain has TRBV23-1 and TRBJ1-6; TRBD1 matches at 7 bases. TRBV23-1 has ORF status, its function being uncertain. This CDR3 has 15 residues. Germline trimming cut 8 bases from V and 5 bases from J; bases unmatched to any gene: 9. In DNA, the CDR3 is TGCGCCAGCCCGCCCGGACAGGATGATAATTCACCCCTCCACTTT. It codes for CASPPGQDDNSPLHF.

The chain recombines TRBV5-6 with TRBJ2-1; 10 bases match TRBD2. With V trimmed by 0 bases and J by 13 bases, 7 bases remained unmatched. The V gene's germline CDR1 is SGHDT and CDR2 YYEEEE. The CDR3 is 14 amino acids. The CDR3 sequence is CASSLALAGIEQFF. The DNA for the CDR3 is TGTGCCAGCAGCTTGGCACTAGCGGGAATTGAACAGTTCTTC. Drawing the rest from reference TRBV5-6 and TRBJ2-1, the complete variable domain is DAGVTQSPTHLIKTRGQQVTLRCSPKSGHDTVSWYQQALGQGPQFIFQYYEEEERQRGNFPDRFSGHQFPNYSSELNVNALLLGDSALYLCASSLALAGIEQFFGPGTRLTVL.